This T cell receptor (beta chain) originates from a study of cytomegalovirus exposure and HLA in healthy donors. Notes on this clone: The antigen is not known.

A multiplex PCR was run with 60 Vbeta primers and 13 Jbeta primers. The method was immunoSEQ multiplex PCR; TCRdb's version includes in-frame clones alone and lacks a portion of them. The sample holds 200,000 or so clones. The study's findings and limits: Testing in vitro showed three CMV-associated chains specific for CMV antigens.

CDR1 and CDR2 from the germline V gene are SGHVS and FQNEAQ. This CDR3 region has 17 residues. V shed 1 base and J shed 0 bases, with 14 bases lying between them. The genes are TRBV7-8 and TRBJ2-3; no firm D call. Sequences were obtained from PBMCs. This clonotype was sampled from a boy between 10 and 17 years old in good health and CMV-seronegative. The CDR3 nucleotides are TGTGCCAGCAGCTTAGAAGAGGTGCGGTGGAGCACAGATACGCAGTATTTT. Protein product: CASSLEEVRWSTDTQYF.